The clone carrying this T cell receptor beta chain came up a few times. The germline V gene has CDR1 MNHEY and CDR2 SVGEGT. This CDR3 contains 15 residues. V shed 5 bases and J shed 0 bases, with 11 bases lying between them. The source of the sample is a study of blood T cells in healthy people across ages. For the second PCR, which ran for roughly 7 to 11 cycles, a sample-barcoded 5' primer and a J-beta primer mix were used. TCRdb re-analysed the 5' RACE reads in MiXCR, keeping a single row per CDR3 protein. The sample contains roughly 1,700,000 distinct CDR3 sequences, approximately 28% of which appear only once.

The sample consisted of blood. V is TRBV6-2 or TRBV6-3 and J is TRBJ1-5, with D perhaps matching TRBD1 (5 bases). This receptor was identified in a woman in her 30s in good health. The CDR3 here is CASSPGLISNQPQHF. As DNA, the CDR3 is TGTGCCAGCAGTCCGGGACTCATTAGCAATCAGCCCCAGCATTTT.